This T cell receptor (beta chain) was recorded in a study of cytomegalovirus exposure and HLA in healthy donors. Note on this clone: Its antigen is currently unknown.

The PCR was carried out with 60 Vbeta primers and 13 Jbeta primers. Authors' processing steps: Later reanalysis found tens of millions of unique TCR beta chains, around 9.9 million of them shared. Here immunoSEQ multiplex PCR was the method, and the copy in TCRdb shows in-frame clones only, minus some. V and J calls and clone size are given by that table; D and trimming were obtained from the DNA. This repertoire includes roughly 120,000 clones. Study-level points and caveats: The only immune exposure information that was available was CMV serostatus. Earlier analysis looked at TCR beta V segments, and most were productive about 87% or about 30% of the time. Further analysis was carried out later, and it showed several of the most significant clusters appearing linked to common viral pathogens.

Germline loops: CDR1 LGHNA, CDR2 YNFKEQ. The CDR3 length is 14 residues. The V end lost 4 bases, the J end lost 4 bases, and 11 bases lay between the germline ends. This sequence joins TRBV4-2 and TRBJ1-3, with unresolved D. The receptor was isolated from a man aged 35 to 55 in good health and CMV-seronegative. The sequencing sample was made of PBMCs. CDR3 bases: TGTGCCAGCAGCCCCGGCTTGGAGGGAAACACCATATATTTT. It yields the protein CASSPGLEGNTIYF.